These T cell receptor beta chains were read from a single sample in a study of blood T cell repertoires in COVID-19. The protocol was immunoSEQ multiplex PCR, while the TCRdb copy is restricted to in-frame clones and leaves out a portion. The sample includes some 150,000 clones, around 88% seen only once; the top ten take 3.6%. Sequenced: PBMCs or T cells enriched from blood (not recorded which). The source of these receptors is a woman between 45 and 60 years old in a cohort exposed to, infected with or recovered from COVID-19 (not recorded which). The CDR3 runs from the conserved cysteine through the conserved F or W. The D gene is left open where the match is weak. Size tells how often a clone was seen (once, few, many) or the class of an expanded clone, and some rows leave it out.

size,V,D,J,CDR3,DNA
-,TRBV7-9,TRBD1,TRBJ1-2,CASSLPRTGQFDGYTF,TGTGCCAGCAGCCTACCCAGGACAGGGCAATTTGATGGCTACACCTTC
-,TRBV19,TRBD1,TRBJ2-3,CASTGQGPSAGTDTQYF,TGTGCCAGTACCGGACAGGGCCCTAGCGCCGGCACAGATACGCAGTATTTT
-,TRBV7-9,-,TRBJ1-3,CASSSGYSGNTIYF,TGTGCCAGCAGCTCCGGTTACTCTGGAAACACCATATATTTT
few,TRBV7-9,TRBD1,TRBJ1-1,CASSLVSGTEEAFF,TGTGCCAGCAGCTTAGTTTCCGGGACAGAAGAAGCTTTCTTT
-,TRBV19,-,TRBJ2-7,CASSIARGVGSYEQYF,TGTGCCAGTAGTATAGCCCGTGGTGTCGGCTCCTACGAGCAGTACTTC
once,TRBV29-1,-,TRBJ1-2,CSVLTGTNYGYTF,TGCAGCGTGTTGACAGGAACTAACTATGGCTACACCTTC
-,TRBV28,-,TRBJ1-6,CATFVPLHF,TGTGCCACCTTCGTGCCCCTCCACTTT
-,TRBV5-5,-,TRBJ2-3,CASSPGVGLATDTQYF,TGTGCCAGCAGCCCCGGGGTGGGGTTGGCGACAGATACGCAGTATTTT
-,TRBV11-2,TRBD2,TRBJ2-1,CASSSLGGSPSEQFF,TGTGCCAGCAGCTCACTCGGCGGGAGCCCCTCTGAGCAGTTCTTC
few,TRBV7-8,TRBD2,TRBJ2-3,CASSLARTRPTDTQYF,TGTGCCAGCAGCTTAGCCCGGACTAGACCCACAGATACGCAGTATTTT
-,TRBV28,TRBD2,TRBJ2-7,CASSLVSGFLGKYF,TGTGCCAGCAGTTTAGTTAGCGGGTTCTTAGGGAAGTACTTC